One and the same sample provided the 7 T cell receptor beta chains below, sequenced in a study of blood T cell repertoires in COVID-19. Some clones are missing from TCRdb's copy, which holds only in-frame ones; the method was immunoSEQ multiplex PCR. Of about 270,000 clones listed, 85% to 95% are singletons. The sample was PBMCs or T cells enriched from blood (not recorded which). The origin of the receptors is a man between 40 and 49 years old who had been exposed to COVID-19.

The rearrangement links TRBV12-3 or TRBV12-4 to TRBJ1-2; D is unclear. Trimming pared 1 base from V and 8 bases from J, leaving 5 bases between. The CDR3 runs to 11 residues. CDR3 nucleotides: TGTGCCAGCAGTTTAGGTCGGGGCTACACCTTC. As protein: CASSLGRGYTF.

The rearrangement links TRBV29-1 to TRBJ1-4, with TRBD1 as a possible D gene (5 bases). Germline V lookup: CDR1 SQVTM, CDR2 ANQGSEA. Trimming stripped 3 bases from V and 14 bases from J, with 13 bases between. This CDR3 has 11 residues. The CDR3 here is CSVEFAGWLFF. Here the CDR3 DNA reads TGCAGCGTTGAGTTTGCAGGGTGGCTGTTTTTT.

This chain links TRBV6-2 or TRBV6-3 with TRBJ1-1; D may be TRBD1 (6 bases). Germline values: CDR1 MNHEY, CDR2 SVGEGT. V lost 2 bases to trimming and J lost 7 bases, with 11 bases between them. The CDR3 has 13 residues. CDR3 sequence reads: CASSYTGSGEAFF. DNA for the CDR3: TGTGCCAGCAGTTACACAGGGTCGGGTGAAGCTTTCTTT.

The rearrangement links TRBV11-2 to TRBJ2-7, with 14 positions matching TRBD2. V shed 5 bases, J shed 1 base, and the junction held 4 bases outside the gene matches. CDR1 and CDR2 from the germline V gene are SGHAT and FQNNGV. There are 16 residues in the CDR3. CDR3 sequence (DNA): TGTGCCAGCAGCACAGGGACTAGCGGGAGTTCCTACGAGCAGTACTTC. It is translated as CASSTGTSGSSYEQYF.

The V call is TRBV28, the J call TRBJ1-2; 7 nucleotides line up with TRBD1. This CDR3 has 14 amino acids. The V segment lost 2 bases and the J segment 6 bases; nucleotides outside the gene matches: 6. Germline CDR1 is MDHEN and CDR2 is SYDVKM. The CDR3 loop reads CASSLGQGGNGYTF. In DNA, the CDR3 is TGTGCCAGCAGTTTAGGGCAGGGGGGCAATGGCTACACCTTC.

This clone has a single count. The chain carries TRBV18 and TRBJ1-1, with D unresolved. Looked up from germline, CDR1 is KGHSH and CDR2 is LQKENI. This CDR3 contains 13 residues. Trimming took 2 bases from V and 5 from J, leaving 9 bases between them. CDR3 nucleotide sequence: TGTGCCAGCTCACCAATTACGGGTACTGAAGCTTTCTTT. This sequence encodes CASSPITGTEAFF.

This clone was recorded once. The gene calls are TRBV11-1 and TRBJ2-7, with D perhaps TRBD1 (6 bases). V lost 1 base and J lost 0, with 13 bases in between. The CDR3 sequence is 16 residues long. Germline V gene data show CDR1 as SGHAT and CDR2 as FQDESV (reference sequence). As DNA, the CDR3 is TGTGCCAGCAGCTTAGGGGGGACACTGTCCTCCTACGAGCAGTACTTC. Encoded protein: CASSLGGTLSSYEQYF.